This record covers a single T cell receptor (beta chain). Its antigen is not known. Through a sample-barcoded 5' primer and a J-beta primer mix, a second PCR was run for roughly 6 to 11 cycles. TCRdb reanalysed the 5' RACE reads using MiXCR and keeps one entry per CDR3 protein. The data contain 650,000 to 800,000 distinct CDR3 sequences, approximately 44% of them singletons. This record comes from a study of blood T cells in healthy people across ages. Study-level points and caveats: Across samples, TCR beta diversity tracked strongly with naive T cell percentage. Using unsorted PBMCs precluded a conclusive naive versus antigen-experienced comparison. Diversity was higher, and naive CD4+ cells more numerous, in long-lived donors than in aged donors.

V shed 1 base and J shed 4 bases, with 10 bases lying between them. The CDR3 totals 13 residues. Germline CDR1 and CDR2: SQVTM and ANQGSEA. The sequencing sample was made of blood. J is TRBJ2-5 and V is TRBV29-1; D is perhaps TRBD2 (6 bases). The source is a man aged 60-69 years in good health. The CDR3 nucleotides are TGCAGCGTTGAAGGGGCTAGCGTAGAGACCCAGTACTTC. Translating it yields CSVEGASVETQYF.